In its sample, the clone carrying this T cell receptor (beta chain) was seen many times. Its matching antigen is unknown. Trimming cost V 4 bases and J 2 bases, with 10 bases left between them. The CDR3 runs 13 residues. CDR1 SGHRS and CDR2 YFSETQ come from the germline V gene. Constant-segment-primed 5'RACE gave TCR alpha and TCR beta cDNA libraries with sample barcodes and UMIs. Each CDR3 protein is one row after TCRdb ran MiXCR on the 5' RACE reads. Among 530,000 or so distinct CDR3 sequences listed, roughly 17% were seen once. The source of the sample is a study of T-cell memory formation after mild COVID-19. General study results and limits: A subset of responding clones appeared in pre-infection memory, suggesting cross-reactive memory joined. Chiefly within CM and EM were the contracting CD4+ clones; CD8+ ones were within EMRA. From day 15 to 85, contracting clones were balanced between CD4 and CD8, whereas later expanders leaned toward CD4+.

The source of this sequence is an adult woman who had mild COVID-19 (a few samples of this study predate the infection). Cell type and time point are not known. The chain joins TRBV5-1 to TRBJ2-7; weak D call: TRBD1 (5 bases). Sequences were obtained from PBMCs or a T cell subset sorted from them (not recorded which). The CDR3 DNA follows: TGCGCCAGCAGCCTCGCACAGGCCTACGAGCAGTACTTC. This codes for CASSLAQAYEQYF.